Each of the 9 T cell receptor beta chains below was sequenced from the same sample in a study of cytomegalovirus exposure and HLA in healthy donors. With 60 Vbeta and 13 Jbeta primers, the PCR was carried out. Data came from immunoSEQ multiplex PCR; TCRdb stores just in-frame clones and leaves some out. The profile covers 140,000 to 150,000 clones, with about 80% appearing a single time and about 2.5% taken by the ten largest. Source material: PBMCs. Source of these receptors: a woman between 18 and 29 years old in good health and CMV-seropositive.

The V gene is TRBV2, the J gene TRBJ1-6, with D perhaps TRBD1 (5 bases). Germline V lookup: CDR1 SNHLY, CDR2 FYNNEI. The V and J ends lost 4 bases and 4 bases respectively, with 5 bases between them. CDR3 length equals 13 residues. As DNA, the CDR3 is TGTGCCAGCAGTGCAGGGTATAATTCACCCCTCCACTTT. This translates into CASSAGYNSPLHF.

The sample holds a few counts of this clone. The V and J genes are TRBV5-5 and TRBJ1-1; TRBD1 might be the D (5 bases). Germline CDR1 and CDR2: SGHKS and YYEKEE (reference sequence). The V end lost 0 bases, the J end lost 7 bases, and 16 bases lay between the germline ends. CDR3 length: 15 amino acids. Written as DNA, the CDR3 is TGTGCCAGCAGCTTGGGTTCCAAGGGGCGGGGTGAAGCTTTCTTT. It specifies CASSLGSKGRGEAFF. The full variable domain, rest sourced from reference TRBV5-5 and TRBJ1-1, is DAGVTQSPTHLIKTRGQQVTLRCSPISGHKSVSWYQQVLGQGPQFIFQYYEKEERGRGNFPDRFSARQFPNYSSELNVNALLLGDSALYLCASSLGSKGRGEAFFGQGTRLTVV.

This chain uses TRBV18 with TRBJ1-1; D gene unclear. Trimming stripped 6 bases from V and 0 bases from J, with 8 bases between. The CDR3 totals 13 residues. CDR1 KGHSH and CDR2 LQKENI come from the germline V gene. DNA for the CDR3: TGTGCCAGCTCCCCCGTTGTGAACACTGAAGCTTTCTTT. Translating it yields CASSPVVNTEAFF. Full variable domain (outside the CDR3, taken from reference TRBV18 and TRBJ1-1): NAGVMQNPRHLVRRRGQEARLRCSPMKGHSHVYWYRQLPEEGLKFMVYLQKENIIDESGMPKERFSAEFPKEGPSILRIQQVVRGDSAAYFCASSPVVNTEAFFGQGTRLTVV.

This chain connects TRBV9 to TRBJ2-1; TRBD1 matches 7 bases. The germline V gene has CDR1 SGDLS and CDR2 YYNGEE. The ends lost 0 bases at V and 6 bases at J; junction bases unmatched: 6. This CDR3 spans 15 amino acids. CDR3 residues: CASSVGGGESNEQFF. In DNA, the CDR3 is TGTGCCAGCAGCGTAGGAGGGGGCGAGAGCAATGAGCAGTTCTTC.

V gene TRBV9 combines with J gene TRBJ1-6; D is undetermined. The CDR3 is 14 amino acids. The germline V gene encodes CDR1 SGDLS and CDR2 YYNGEE. The V gene lost 0 bases and the J gene lost 8 bases, with 9 bases spanning the gap. The chain's CDR3 is CASSVDPMDSPLHF. CDR3 coding DNA: TGTGCCAGCAGCGTAGACCCTATGGATTCACCCCTCCACTTT.

On this clone itself: A junction end diverges from the germline sequence, so it may reflect a read error. The chain employs TRBV4-1 and TRBJ1-2; possibly TRBD1 for D (5 bases). The V gene's germline CDR1 is MGHRA and CDR2 YSYEKL. The CDR3 has 13 amino acids. This CDR3 is CASSQGGDYVYTF. The DNA for the CDR3 is TGCGCCAGCAGCCAAGGGGGGGACTATGTCTACACCTTC.

V gene TRBV29-1 combines with J gene TRBJ2-7; D remains ambiguous. Germline CDR1 SQVTM, CDR2 ANQGSEA. The CDR3 length is 13 residues. CDR3 nucleotide sequence: TGCGGAATCACTGTGGAGAATTCCTACGAGCAGTACTTC. Its protein product is CGITVENSYEQYF.

The rearrangement uses TRBV10-3 and TRBJ1-4; the D gene is possibly TRBD1 (5 bases). V lost 0 bases and J lost 4, with 12 bases in between. The CDR3 contains 16 residues. Germline assignment: CDR1 ENHRY and CDR2 SYGVKD. CDR3 loop: CAISESEGRHNEKLFF. In nucleotides, the CDR3 is TGTGCCATCAGTGAGTCGGAGGGGCGTCATAATGAAAAACTGTTTTTT.

This chain joins TRBV11-2 and TRBJ2-1; possible D gene TRBD2, 5 bases. Trimming shortened V by 7 bases and J by 5 bases, and 12 bases separated the two germline ends. This CDR3 region has 13 residues. Germline assignment: CDR1 SGHAT and CDR2 FQNNGV. The CDR3 loop reads CASKGAVNNEQFF. The CDR3 DNA reads as TGTGCCAGCAAGGGAGCGGTTAACAATGAGCAGTTCTTC.